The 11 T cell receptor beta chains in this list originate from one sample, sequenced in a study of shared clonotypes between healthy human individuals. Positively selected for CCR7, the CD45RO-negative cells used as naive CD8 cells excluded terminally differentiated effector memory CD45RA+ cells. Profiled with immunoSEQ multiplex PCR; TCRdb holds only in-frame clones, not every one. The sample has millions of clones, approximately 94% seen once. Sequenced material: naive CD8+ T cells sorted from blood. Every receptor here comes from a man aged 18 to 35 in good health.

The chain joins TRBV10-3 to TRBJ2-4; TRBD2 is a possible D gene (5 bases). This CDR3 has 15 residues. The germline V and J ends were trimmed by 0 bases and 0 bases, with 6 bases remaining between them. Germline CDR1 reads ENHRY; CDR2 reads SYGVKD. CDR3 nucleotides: TGTGCCATCAGTGAGTCGAGGGTAGCCAAAAACATTCAGTACTTC. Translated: CAISESRVAKNIQYF.

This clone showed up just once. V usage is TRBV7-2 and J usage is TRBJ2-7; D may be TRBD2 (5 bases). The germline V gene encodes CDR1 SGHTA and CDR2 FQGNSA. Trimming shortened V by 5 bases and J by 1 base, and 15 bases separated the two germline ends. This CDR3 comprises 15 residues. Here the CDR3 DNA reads TGTGCCAGCAGCCCGGGAACGTACTATTCCTACGAGCAGTACTTC. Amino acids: CASSPGTYYSYEQYF.

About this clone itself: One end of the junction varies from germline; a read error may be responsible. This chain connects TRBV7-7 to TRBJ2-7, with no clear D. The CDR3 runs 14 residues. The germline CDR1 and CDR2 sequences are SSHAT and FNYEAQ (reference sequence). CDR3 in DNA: TGTGCTAGCAGCTTCACGGAGAGCTCCTACGAGCAGTACTTC. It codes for CASSFTESSYEQYF. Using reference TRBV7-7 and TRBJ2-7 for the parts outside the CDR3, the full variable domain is GAGVSQSPRYKVTKRGQDVTLRCDPISSHATLYWYQQALGQGPEFLTYFNYEAQPDKSGLPSDRFSAERPEGSISTLTIQRTEQRDSAMYRCASSFTESSYEQYFGPGTRLTVT.

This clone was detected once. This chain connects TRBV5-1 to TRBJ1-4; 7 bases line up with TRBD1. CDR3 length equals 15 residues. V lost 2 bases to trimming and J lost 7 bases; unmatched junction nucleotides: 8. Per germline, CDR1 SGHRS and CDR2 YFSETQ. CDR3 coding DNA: TGCGCCAGCAGCTTCGGCCAGGGGGTGGCTGAAAAACTGTTTTTT. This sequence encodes CASSFGQGVAEKLFF.

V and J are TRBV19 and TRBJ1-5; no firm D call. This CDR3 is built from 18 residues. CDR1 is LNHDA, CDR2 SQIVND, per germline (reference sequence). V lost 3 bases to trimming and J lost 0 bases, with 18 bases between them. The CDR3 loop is CASSIAEEMVYSNQPQHF. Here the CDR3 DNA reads TGTGCCAGTAGTATTGCAGAGGAAATGGTATATAGCAATCAGCCCCAGCATTTT.

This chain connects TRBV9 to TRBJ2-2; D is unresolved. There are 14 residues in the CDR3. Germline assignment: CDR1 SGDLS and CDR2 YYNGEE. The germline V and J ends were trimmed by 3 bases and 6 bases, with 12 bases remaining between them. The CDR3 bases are TGTGCCAGCAGCGCCCCTAGGCTTCCCGGGGAGCTGTTTTTT. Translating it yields CASSAPRLPGELFF.

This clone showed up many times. The CDR3 reads CASGPGLAGLNSYEQYF. The CDR3 DNA reads TGTGCCAGTGGACCGGGACTAGCGGGGCTTAACTCCTACGAGCAGTACTTC. This chain uses TRBV19 with TRBJ2-7; 13 bases align to TRBD2. Germline V gene lookup returns CDR1 LNHDA and CDR2 SQIVND (reference sequence). The CDR3 extends over 17 amino acids. Trimming cost V 8 bases and J 0 bases; bases outside gene matches: 10.

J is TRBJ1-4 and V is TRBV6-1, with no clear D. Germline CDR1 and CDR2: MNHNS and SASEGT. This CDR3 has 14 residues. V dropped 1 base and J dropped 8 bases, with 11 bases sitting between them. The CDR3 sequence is CASSEGGLAEKLFF. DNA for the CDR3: TGTGCCAGCAGTGAAGGAGGACTAGCGGAAAAACTGTTTTTT.

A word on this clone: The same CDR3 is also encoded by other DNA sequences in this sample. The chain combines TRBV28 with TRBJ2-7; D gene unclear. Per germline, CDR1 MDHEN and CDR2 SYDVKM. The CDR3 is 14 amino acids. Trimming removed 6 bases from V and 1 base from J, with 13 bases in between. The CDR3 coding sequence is TGTGCCAGCAGCCTAGGACGGAGTTCCTACGAGCAGTACTTC. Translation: CASSLGRSSYEQYF.

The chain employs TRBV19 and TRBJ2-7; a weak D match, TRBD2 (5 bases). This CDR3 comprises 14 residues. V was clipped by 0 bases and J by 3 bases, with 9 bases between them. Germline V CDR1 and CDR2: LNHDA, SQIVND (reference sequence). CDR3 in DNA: TGTGCCAGTAGTATAGATGGAGGCGGCTACGAGCAGTACTTC. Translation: CASSIDGGGYEQYF.

The CDR3 here is CASSQEAGTSGPYNEQFF. The DNA for the CDR3 is TGCGCCAGCAGCCAAGAAGCCGGGACTAGCGGGCCTTACAATGAGCAGTTCTTC. The chain joins TRBV4-3 to TRBJ2-1; 12 positions match TRBD2. The CDR3 is 18 amino acids. Germline lookup yields CDR1 LGHNA and CDR2 YSLEER. With V trimmed by 0 bases and J by 4 bases, 7 bases remained unmatched.